The present entry profiles one T cell receptor (beta chain) with its context. Per germline, CDR1 SGHTA and CDR2 FQGNSA. The CDR3 is 14 residues long. V was trimmed by 2 bases and J by 7 bases, leaving 12 bases between them. PCR primers comprised 60 Vbeta and 13 Jbeta primers. TCRdb's copy holds only in-frame clones and misses some; the assay was immunoSEQ multiplex PCR. The repertoire consists of approximately 210,000 clones, with more than 60% occurring once and the leading ten covering roughly 2%. This record belongs to a study of cytomegalovirus exposure and HLA in healthy donors. Material: PBMCs. V is TRBV7-2 and J is TRBJ2-1, with D tentatively TRBD1 (6 bases). This receptor was obtained from a woman aged 25 to 39 in good health and CMV-seropositive. CDR3 bases: TGTGCCAGCAGCTTACCCTCCCAGGGGAATGAGCAGTTCTTC. Translation gives CASSLPSQGNEQFF.